This TCR beta chain was found in a study of blood T cell repertoires in COVID-19. Across the study: Samples representing acute and convalescent COVID-19 were sourced from the United States, Italy and Spain. T cells, B-cell-depleted T cells, or PBMCs provided the cDNA or gDNA that served as material.

The trim removed 2 bases at V and 2 bases at J, leaving 2 bases unmatched. Germline assignment: CDR1 LGHDT and CDR2 YNNKEL (reference sequence). The CDR3 loop spans 15 amino acids. Original analysis: Amplification of reference gene primers provided the estimated nucleated cell counts. Sequenced by immunoSEQ multiplex PCR; TCRdb stores in-frame clones only, minus some. For V, J and clone size, that table is used; D and trimming come from the DNA. Of some 74,000 clones in the sample, about 80% were seen once. The receptor's source is a man older than 75 with acute or convalescent COVID-19. The V and J genes are TRBV3-1 (or the pseudogene TRBV3-2) and TRBJ2-3, with 9 bases lining up with TRBD2. The sequenced sample was peripheral blood. CDR3 region: CASSQWTSDTDTQYF. CDR3 sequence (DNA): TGTGCCAGCAGCCAATGGACTAGCGACACAGATACGCAGTATTTT.